One sample yielded the 11 T cell receptor beta chains listed below, sequenced in a study of post-analysis software for immune sequencing data. These receptors lack a known antigen. The TCR beta cDNA libraries carried unique molecular identifiers. TCRdb fed the PCR reads into MiXCR, producing one record per CDR3 protein. The data hold about half a million distinct CDR3 sequences, with under 55% observed a single time. General study results and limits: Controls showed lower frequencies than patients for roughly five TRBV segments, and TRBV5-6, TRBV5-1 and TRBV20-1 were among these.

Input material: blood. These receptors were collected from a girl between 5 and 17 years old with multiple sclerosis.

The DNA for the CDR3 is TGTGCCAGCAGTGATCCGGGGGGCTATACGATTCAGCCCCAGCATTTT. Its protein product is CASSDPGGYTIQPQHF. This rearrangement joins TRBV6-1 to TRBJ1-5; a weak D match, TRBD1 (6 bases). The CDR3 has 16 residues. Trimming shortened V by 3 bases and J by 6 bases, and 18 bases separated the two germline ends. Germline V CDR1 and CDR2: MNHNS, SASEGT.

CDR3 loop: CASSLESGEETQYF. In nucleotides, the CDR3 is TGTGCCAGCAGCTTAGAGTCGGGGGAAGAGACCCAGTACTTC. V is TRBV7-2 and J is TRBJ2-5, with D possibly TRBD2 on 6 matching bases. Trimming removed 1 base from V and 3 bases from J, with 9 bases in between. CDR3 size: 14 residues. Per the germline V gene, CDR1 is SGHTA and CDR2 is FQGNSA.

The chain employs TRBV6-1 and TRBJ2-1; 9 bases map to TRBD2. Losses at the gene ends were 9 bases for V and 8 bases for J; bases not matched to a gene: 17. The CDR3 sequence is 16 residues long. Germline V gene sequence: CDR1 MNHNS, CDR2 SASEGT. The CDR3 coding sequence is TGTGCCAGGGGGGGGAGGGTTAGCGGGAGTGTTGATGAGCAGTTCTTC. Translation gives CARGGRVSGSVDEQFF.

Only a few counts were recorded for this clonotype. The V and J genes are TRBV13 and TRBJ1-2; D gene unclear. Germline CDR1 and CDR2: PRHDT and FYEKMQ (reference sequence). The V and J ends lost 4 bases and 7 bases respectively, with 19 bases between them. This CDR3 is 15 amino acids long. The CDR3 spells CASSYQQSRAGGYTF. As DNA, the CDR3 is TGTGCCAGCAGCTACCAACAGAGCCGGGCAGGTGGCTACACCTTC. The entire variable domain, with the rest obtained from reference TRBV13 and TRBJ1-2, is as follows: AAGVIQSPRHLIKEKRETATLKCYPIPRHDTVYWYQQGPGQDPQFLISFYEKMQSDKGSIPDRFSAQQFSDYHSELNMSSLELGDSALYFCASSYQQSRAGGYTFGSGTRLTVV.

The chain uses TRBV12-3 or TRBV12-4 and TRBJ2-1, with D maybe TRBD2 (6 bases). This CDR3 contains 14 residues. Trimming removed 6 bases at V and 7 bases at J, with 16 bases between. The CDR3 coding sequence is TGTGCCAGCAGCCCTGGGGCGGGGAGGAATGAGCAGTTCTTC. Protein: CASSPGAGRNEQFF.

This clonotype came up a few times. The chain uses TRBV4-1 and TRBJ2-3, with D unclear. The CDR3 contains 16 residues. Germline lookup yields CDR1 MGHRA and CDR2 YSYEKL. Trimming took off 1 base at V and 1 base at J, with 12 bases between the two ends. The CDR3 nucleotides read TGCGCCAGCAGCCAAGTCGGAAAACAACGCACAGATACGCAGTATTTT. Residues: CASSQVGKQRTDTQYF.

The chain has TRBV20-1 and TRBJ2-5, with D possibly TRBD1 on 5 matching bases. Germline V gene sequence: CDR1 DFQATT, CDR2 SNEGSKA (reference sequence). V was clipped by 7 bases and J by 3 bases, with 15 bases between them. The CDR3 covers 13 residues. The CDR3 protein is CSVVGSGKETQYF. The CDR3 bases are TGCAGTGTGGTCGGGTCAGGGAAAGAGACCCAGTACTTC.

The rearrangement uses TRBV27 and TRBJ2-3; TRBD2 matches at 9 bases. Germline loops: CDR1 MNHEY, CDR2 SMNVEV (reference sequence). The junction had 11 bases not matched to a gene; V was cut back by 4 bases and J by 6 bases. This CDR3 has 16 amino acids. The CDR3 region has the DNA TGTGCCAGCAGTTCCCCTAGCGGGGCGAGCGTTGATACGCAGTATTTT. It translates to CASSSPSGASVDTQYF.

CDR3 bases: TGCAGTGCTAGGGGACTAGCGGACTCTGGGGCCAACGTCCTGACTTTC. The encoded protein is CSARGLADSGANVLTF. The rearrangement uses TRBV20-1 and TRBJ2-6, with 11 bases lining up with TRBD2. The CDR3 covers 16 residues. Germline CDR1 DFQATT, CDR2 SNEGSKA (reference sequence). With V trimmed by 3 bases and J by 0 bases, 1 base remained unmatched.

The rearrangement links TRBV9 to TRBJ1-5, with no clear D. Trimming shortened V by 0 bases and J by 7 bases, and 14 bases separated the two germline ends. The CDR3 has 15 amino acids. Germline-derived CDR1 and CDR2 are SGDLS and YYNGEE. CDR3 DNA: TGTGCCAGCAGCGTAGATTCAACAGTTGGGCAGCCCCAGCATTTT. Amino acids: CASSVDSTVGQPQHF.

The rearrangement links TRBV4-2 to TRBJ2-6; 10 nucleotides match TRBD2. The CDR3 loop spans 18 amino acids. Germline loops: CDR1 LGHNA, CDR2 YNFKEQ. Losses at the gene ends were 4 bases for V and 0 bases for J; bases not matched to a gene: 6. CDR3 sequence: CASSPSGTSDSGANVLTF. The CDR3 region has the DNA TGTGCCAGCAGCCCATCCGGGACTAGCGACTCTGGGGCCAACGTCCTGACTTTC.